The sequence of this T cell receptor beta chain was determined in a study of shared clonotypes between healthy human individuals. This CDR3 spans 17 amino acids. Trimming took 3 bases from V and 0 from J, leaving 16 bases between them. The germline gives CDR1 SGDLS, CDR2 YYNGEE. On this clone itself: Antigen specificity is unknown.

Naive CD4+ cells were CD45RA-selected; the remaining cells were memory. Study-wide points: Sampling included only blood; tissue repertoires likely differ.

Several immunoSEQ plates held equal portions of the genomic DNA taken from each subset. Using immunoSEQ multiplex PCR, the repertoire was profiled, and TCRdb retains in-frame clones only, with some absent. The data contain 1.6 million or so clones, roughly 98.5% of them seen just once; the ten biggest clones take up approximately 0.4%. Sequenced material: naive CD4+ T cells sorted from blood. Subset reported: CD45RA+ positively selected. The rearrangement uses TRBV9 and TRBJ1-3; weak D call: TRBD1 (5 bases). The clonotype was recovered from a man aged 25 to 40 in good health. The CDR3 coding sequence is TGTGCCAGCAGCGCCCGGGACGGTAAGGCCTCTGGAAACACCATATATTTT. Residues: CASSARDGKASGNTIYF. The full variable domain, with the rest looked up from reference TRBV9 and TRBJ1-3, is DSGVTQTPKHLITATGQRVTLRCSPRSGDLSVYWYQQSLDQGLQFLIQYYNGEERAKGNILERFSAQQFPDLHSELNLSSLELGDSALYFCASSARDGKASGNTIYFGEGSWLTVV.